The rows below give T cell receptor beta chains drawn from one sample of a study of tumor-infiltrating lymphocytes in oesophageal squamous cell carcinoma. One entry per CDR3 protein, called by TCRdb with MiXCR from the PCR reads. The sample has 13,000 or so distinct CDR3 sequences, roughly half seen once. Sequencing was carried out using blood. The origin of the receptors is a female donor with esophageal squamous cell carcinoma. The CDR3 runs from the conserved cysteine through the conserved F or W. A D gene is named only where the DNA matches it firmly. Part of the rows lack a size; the others show once, few, many or a class for expanded clones.

abundance | d_gene | j_gene | v_gene | CDR3aa | CDR3nt
few | . | TRBJ2-1 | TRBV7-2 | CASSIIAGVTNEQFF | TGTGCCAGCAGCATTATAGCAGGAGTTACAAATGAGCAGTTCTTC
. | TRBD1 | TRBJ2-1 | TRBV6-6 | CASNGDSSYNEQFF | TGTGCCAGCAACGGGGACAGCTCCTACAATGAGCAGTTCTTC
many | . | TRBJ2-5 | TRBV4-2 | CASSQDARGAGPRETQYF | TGTGCCAGCAGCCAAGACGCGCGAGGTGCAGGACCTAGGGAGACCCAGTACTTC
few | TRBD1 | TRBJ2-3 | TRBV19 | CASSIFLRGLEDTQYF | TGTGCCAGTAGTATCTTTCTCAGGGGGCTTGAAGATACGCAGTATTTT
. | . | TRBJ2-3 | TRBV6-6 | CASRFVYGLQETRYF | TGTGCCAGCAGATTCGTGTACGGGCTACAAGAGACCCGGTACTTC
few | . | TRBJ2-7 | TRBV25-1 | CASSELENSPPHF | TGTGCCAGCAGTGAACTTGAGAATTCACCCCCCCACTTC
large | . | TRBJ2-3 | TRBV7-6 | CASSSSTDTQYF | TGTGCCAGCAGCTCCTCCACAGATACGCAGTATTTT
. | TRBD1 | TRBJ1-3 | TRBV7-6 | CASSFTVDRAGNTIYF | TGTGCCAGCAGCTTTACCGTCGACAGGGCTGGAAACACCATATATTTT
once | . | TRBJ2-5 | TRBV7-6 | CASSLASSSFVDEQFF | TGTGCCAGCAGCTTAGCGTCCAGCTCTTTCGTCGATGAGCAGTTCTTT
. | TRBD2 | TRBJ2-1 | TRBV7-6 | CASRKGLAGDNEQFF | TGTGCCAGCAGAAAGGGACTAGCGGGAGACAATGAGCAGTTCTTC
many | . | TRBJ2-1 | TRBV6-1 | CASSLGNEQFF | TGTGCCAGCAGTCTCGGCAATGAGCAGTTCTTC
medium-sized | TRBD1 | TRBJ2-2 | TRBV6-1 | CASNPGQGIRELFF | TGTGCCAGCAACCCGGGACAGGGGATCCGGGAGCTGTTTTTT
. | TRBD2 | TRBJ2-5 | TRBV5-1 | CASSHLAGVHNEQYF | TGCGCCAGCAGCCACCTAGCGGGAGTTCACAATGAGCAGTACTTC
. | TRBD2 | TRBJ2-3 | TRBV6-5 | CAIRSSGRTDTQYF | TGTGCCATCAGATCTAGCGGGAGGACAGATACGCAGTATTTT
. | TRBD1 | TRBJ1-2 | TRBV6-2/TRBV6-3 | CATLDRAHRNYGYTF | TGTGCCACCTTGGACAGGGCGCACCGAAACTATGGCTACACCTTC
. | TRBD1 | TRBJ2-5 | TRBV10-3 | CAIGGQGKETQYF | TGTGCCATCGGGGGACAGGGAAAAGAGACCCAGTACTTC
. | . | TRBJ2-1 | TRBV7-6 | CASSFVAGAYQFF | TGTGCCAGCAGCTTCGTTGCGGGGGCATATCAGTTCTTC
. | . | TRBJ2-7 | TRBV28 | CASSPPTYSSYEQYF | TGTGCCAGCAGTCCCCCTACGTACAGCTCCTACGAGCAGTACTTT
few | TRBD2 | TRBJ2-1 | TRBV7-9 | CASSVGLVNEQFF | TGTGCCAGCAGCGTGGGACTAGTTAATGAGCAGTTCTTC
few | TRBD2 | TRBJ2-7 | TRBV7-3 | CASSSLPLSSGSSLDEQYF | TGTGCCAGCAGCTCCCTTCCCCTATCTAGCGGGTCTTCACTCGACGAGCAGTACTTC
. | TRBD1 | TRBJ2-7 | TRBV6-6 | CASSYSLDRTYEQYF | TGTGCCAGCAGTTACTCTCTGGACAGGACCTACGAGCAGTACTTC
once | . | TRBJ1-6 | TRBV30 | CAWSVSRQGRNSPLHF | TGTGCCTGGAGTGTATCTCGGCAGGGTCGGAATTCACCCCTCCACTTT
. | . | TRBJ2-5 | TRBV6-1 | CASSPTRGQETQYF | TGTGCCAGCAGCCCGACTAGGGGCCAAGAGACCCAGTACTTC
. | . | TRBJ2-3 | TRBV7-3 | CASSLNQYTGELYF | TGTGCCAGCAGCTTAAACCAGTACACCGGGGAGCTGTATTTT
. | . | TRBJ1-2 | TRBV20-1 | CSAKDEPYGYTF | TGCAGTGCTAAAGACGAACCATATGGCTACACCTTC
medium-sized | . | TRBJ1-2 | TRBV28 | CASSSGGRSYGYTF | TGTGCCAGCAGTTCGGGGGGGAGGAGCTATGGCTACACCTTC
. | TRBD2 | TRBJ2-3 | TRBV11-2 | CASSLAASGGAADTQYF | TGTGCCAGCAGCTTAGCGGCTAGCGGGGGGGCAGCAGATACGCAGTATTTT
. | TRBD2 | TRBJ2-7 | TRBV4-1 | CASSQAGAAYEQYF | TGTGCCAGCAGCCAAGCGGGGGCTGCCTACGAGCAGTACTTC
many | . | TRBJ2-2 | TRBV4-2 | CASSQLGRGLVTGELFF | TGTGCCAGCAGCCAACTTGGGCGGGGGCTCGTCACCGGGGAGCTGTTTTTT
once | TRBD1 | TRBJ1-1 | TRBV7-2 | CASTMRQGVTEAFF | TGTGCCAGCACCATGCGTCAGGGGGTCACTGAAGCTTTCTTT
. | . | TRBJ1-1 | TRBV6-1 | CASSEIVEAFF | TGTGCCAGCAGTGAAATAGTAGAAGCTTTCTTT
medium-sized | TRBD1 | TRBJ1-2 | TRBV28 | CANGDSNYGYTF | TGTGCCAACGGGGACAGTAACTATGGCTACACCTTC
. | . | TRBJ2-1 | TRBV7-6 | CASTGSQSGEQFF | TGTGCCAGCACCGGGTCCCAATCCGGGGAGCAGTTCTTC
. | TRBD1 | TRBJ2-3 | TRBV28 | CASPSGRTGATDTQYF | TGTGCCAGCCCCTCGGGTCGGACAGGGGCAACAGATACGCAGTATTTT
many | TRBD2 | TRBJ2-3 | TRBV7-2 | CASRRTSGSTDTQYF | TGTGCCAGCAGGCGGACTAGCGGGAGCACAGATACGCAGTATTTT
. | TRBD1 | TRBJ1-1 | TRBV18 | CASSPTGATEAFF | TGTGCCAGCTCACCCACAGGGGCTACTGAAGCTTTCTTT
. | . | TRBJ2-1 | TRBV7-6 | CASSLTRVAGSSYNEQFF | TGTGCCAGCAGCTTAACCCGGGTGGCTGGGAGCTCCTACAATGAGCAGTTCTTC
few | TRBD2 | TRBJ2-3 | TRBV11-2 | CASRHQGAGVGDTQYF | TGTGCCAGCAGACATCAGGGAGCGGGAGTGGGAGATACGCAGTATTTT
. | TRBD2 | TRBJ2-1 | TRBV7-2 | CASSLGSGAYYEQFF | TGTGCCAGCAGCTTAGGTAGCGGGGCCTACTACGAGCAGTTCTTC
few | . | TRBJ2-3 | TRBV7-6 | CASSLEGLSTDTQYF | TGTGCCAGCAGCTTAGAGGGTCTGAGCACAGATACGCAGTATTTT